This T cell receptor beta chain was obtained from a study of blood T cell repertoires in COVID-19. The authors' processing: Nucleated cell number was recorded as an estimate derived from reference gene primer amplification. Assay: immunoSEQ multiplex PCR; the TCRdb copy retains only in-frame clones and omits some. The DNA gave D and trimming, while V, J and clone size come from that table. In the table there are about 170,000 clones, approximately 89% of which are singletons. The V end was cut by 4 bases, the J end by 5 bases, with 11 bases between. This CDR3 contains 13 residues. The germline V gene has CDR1 MNHEY and CDR2 SVGEGT. Participants reported their clinical history, and cohort assignment relied on those reports. The study counted Cohort 3 donors as recovered given two negative PCRs, clearance, or symptom resolution.

The clonotype comes from a woman aged 18-30 years who had recovered from COVID-19. V gene TRBV6-2 or TRBV6-3 combines with J gene TRBJ1-2; D unclear. The sequenced sample consisted of PBMCs or T cells enriched from blood (not recorded which). The DNA for the CDR3 is TGTGCCAGCAGTTTTGGCAGGAATTATGGCTACACCTTC. Encoded protein: CASSFGRNYGYTF.